This T cell receptor beta chain originates from a study of OX40 agonist ivuxolimab in advanced cancers. The cohort excluded patients with autoimmune disease history or systemic immunosuppression. Peripheral blood came from all dose cohorts at three timepoints. Method: immunoSEQ multiplex PCR; TCRdb's copy keeps in-frame clones and lacks some. The sample includes approximately 70,000 clones, about 87% of them seen just once. Germline loops: CDR1 SNHLY, CDR2 FYNNEI. The CDR3 spans 13 residues. J gave up 9 bases and V 7 bases, and 6 bases lay outside the gene matches. Study conclusions and caveats: Patients with a partial response at 0.1-3.0 mg/kg had among the lowest clonal expansion. It was not determined which antigens were specifically recognized by the peripheral T cells that had undergone clonal expansion.

As to this clone: The antigen remains undetermined.

The rearrangement links TRBV2 to TRBJ2-1; TRBD1 agrees at 10 bases. This TCR was recovered from an adult with an advanced solid tumor such as melanoma, head and neck, liver or kidney cancer. Source: CD4+ or CD8+ T cells sorted from blood, taken in a trial of the OX40 agonist ivuxolimab. The CDR3 loop is CASIGTGDGEQFF. CDR3 nucleotide sequence: TGTGCCAGCATTGGGACAGGGGATGGTGAGCAGTTCTTC.